These 29 T cell receptor beta chains originate from one sample sequenced in a study of blood T cell repertoires in COVID-19. Assay used: immunoSEQ multiplex PCR; TCRdb lists only in-frame clones, some missing. The sample has around 120,000 clones, over 55% seen once. Sequenced input: peripheral blood. The receptor source for this set is a woman aged 65 to 85 with acute or convalescent COVID-19.

V gene TRBV29-1 combines with J gene TRBJ2-7; a weak D match, TRBD2 (6 bases). CDR3 size: 13 residues. Looked up from germline, CDR1 is SQVTM and CDR2 is ANQGSEA. V lost 0 bases, J lost 8 bases, and 14 bases lay in between. In DNA, the CDR3 is TGCAGCGTTGAAGACGGGACTGCGGATCAGCAGTACTTC. It yields the protein CSVEDGTADQQYF.

The V call is TRBV6-5, the J call TRBJ1-6; D not certain. V lost 2 bases, J lost 2 bases, and 7 bases lay in between. The germline V gene encodes CDR1 MNHEY and CDR2 SVGAGI. The CDR3 length is 15 residues. Here the CDR3 DNA reads TGTGCCAGCAGTTACGGGCAGGCCTATAATTCACCCCTCCACTTT. Its translation: CASSYGQAYNSPLHF.

The chain joins TRBV6-5 to TRBJ1-4, with TRBD1 matching 8 bases. Trimming removed 6 bases from V and 10 bases from J; junction bases left unmatched: 4. This CDR3 is built from 12 residues. Per the germline V gene, CDR1 is MNHEY and CDR2 is SVGAGI. The CDR3 loop is CASRVGTGKLFF. The CDR3 DNA is TGTGCCAGCAGGGTAGGGACAGGAAAACTGTTTTTT.

The table lists this clone with a few counts. The V and J genes are TRBV10-3 and TRBJ2-1; D might be TRBD1 (6 bases). The V gene's germline CDR1 is ENHRY and CDR2 SYGVKD. Between the trimmed V and J ends, which lost 0 bases and 0 bases, there was a span of 6 bases. The CDR3 runs 15 residues. The CDR3 region is CAISESGGSYNEQFF. In DNA form, the CDR3 reads TGTGCCATCAGTGAGTCAGGGGGCTCCTACAATGAGCAGTTCTTC.

This rearrangement joins TRBV6-1 to TRBJ2-7; 7 bases fit TRBD1. The V gene end was trimmed by 3 bases and the J gene end by 0 bases; junction bases not matched to a gene: 5. This CDR3 has 15 residues. Germline CDR1 is MNHNS and CDR2 is SASEGT. CDR3 amino acids: CASSDRDSSSYEQYF. The CDR3 DNA is TGTGCCAGCAGTGACCGGGACAGCAGCTCCTACGAGCAGTACTTC.

In this sample, this clone turned up a few times. The chain uses TRBV9 and TRBJ1-3; 8 nucleotides align to TRBD1. Germline CDR1 reads SGDLS; CDR2 reads YYNGEE. Trimming removed 4 bases from V and 0 bases from J; junction bases left unmatched: 6. The CDR3 covers 16 residues. Here the CDR3 DNA reads TGTGCCAGCAGCCCCTTAGGACAGGGCTCTGGAAACACCATATATTTT. The encoded protein is CASSPLGQGSGNTIYF. Based on the CDR3 plus reference TRBV9 and TRBJ1-3, the full variable domain is DSGVTQTPKHLITATGQRVTLRCSPRSGDLSVYWYQQSLDQGLQFLIQYYNGEERAKGNILERFSAQQFPDLHSELNLSSLELGDSALYFCASSPLGQGSGNTIYFGEGSWLTVV.

The V gene is TRBV15, the J gene TRBJ2-5; 10 positions agree with TRBD2. Unmatched junction bases numbered 11, after V lost 6 bases and J lost 4 bases. Germline CDR1 is LNHNV and CDR2 is YYDKDF (reference sequence). The CDR3 has 16 residues. CDR3 bases: TGTGCCACCAGAGGGAGGCTAGCGGGAGAGGGAGAGACCCAGTACTTC. This codes for CATRGRLAGEGETQYF.

Only a few counts were recorded for this clone. The chain recombines TRBV19 with TRBJ1-1, with a tentative D call TRBD1 (6 bases). Germline loops: CDR1 LNHDA, CDR2 SQIVND (reference sequence). Trimming took 10 bases from V and 0 from J, leaving 12 bases between them. This CDR3 is built from 13 residues. The CDR3 region is CATTDRLNTEAFF. In DNA, the CDR3 is TGTGCCACCACGGACAGATTGAACACTGAAGCTTTCTTT.

The chain combines TRBV10-3 with TRBJ1-6, with 7 nucleotides matching TRBD1. Unmatched junction bases numbered 10, after V lost 11 bases and J lost 6 bases. This CDR3 is 14 amino acids long. Per germline, CDR1 ENHRY and CDR2 SYGVKD. The chain's CDR3 is CASGGDSINSPLHF. The CDR3 region has the DNA TGTGCCTCCGGGGGGGACAGCATTAATTCACCCCTCCACTTT.

The genes are TRBV9 and TRBJ2-7; the D gene is possibly TRBD2 (6 bases). The CDR3 spans 12 residues. Germline assignment: CDR1 SGDLS and CDR2 YYNGEE. V was clipped by 4 bases and J by 9 bases, with 14 bases between them. CDR3 in amino acids: CASSPIQGGQYF. The CDR3 nucleotides are TGTGCCAGCAGCCCGATCCAGGGAGGGCAGTACTTC.

This clone ranks as medium-sized (0.01 to 0.1%). The rearrangement links TRBV4-1 to TRBJ1-4; D is undetermined. This CDR3 contains 15 residues. With 1 base removed from V and 6 bases from J, the gap between germline ends came to 12 bases. Germline CDR1 reads MGHRA; CDR2 reads YSYEKL. The CDR3 nucleotides are TGCGCCAGCAGCCAAGCCGGGGAGGTCTATGAAAAACTGTTTTTT. It specifies CASSQAGEVYEKLFF.

The gene calls are TRBV9 and TRBJ2-6; possibly TRBD2 for D (6 bases). Trimming left V 7 bases short and J 0 bases short, with 14 bases between. Germline V gene sequence: CDR1 SGDLS, CDR2 YYNGEE. This CDR3 is 16 amino acids long. The CDR3 DNA is TGTGCCAGCGGGAGGATAGGCAACTCTGGGGCCAACGTCCTGACTTTC. It specifies CASGRIGNSGANVLTF.

The V call is TRBV5-6, the J call TRBJ2-1, with D possibly matching TRBD2 (5 bases). The CDR3 runs 15 residues. Germline assignment: CDR1 SGHDT and CDR2 YYEEEE. Trimming removed 1 base at V and 0 bases at J, with 8 bases between. The CDR3 coding sequence is TGTGCCAGCAGCTTGCGGAGGAGCTCCTACAATGAGCAGTTCTTC. It yields the protein CASSLRRSSYNEQFF.

V gene TRBV7-9 combines with J gene TRBJ2-7; 11 nucleotides line up with TRBD2. The CDR3 has 15 residues. CDR1 SEHNR and CDR2 FQNEAQ come from the germline V gene (reference sequence). The ends lost 5 bases at V and 4 bases at J; junction bases unmatched: 7. The CDR3 DNA reads TGTGCCAGCAGCCCTTCACTAGCGGGAGATTACGAGCAGTACTTC. Translating it yields CASSPSLAGDYEQYF.

The chain recombines TRBV10-2 with TRBJ1-2; the match to TRBD1 covers 8 bases. Germline V gives CDR1 WSHSY, CDR2 SAAADI. Trimming removed 2 bases from V and 4 bases from J; junction bases left unmatched: 0. The CDR3 covers 13 residues. This CDR3 is CASSETGGYGYTF. CDR3 in DNA: TGCGCCAGCAGTGAGACAGGGGGCTATGGCTACACCTTC.

This clone has a handful of counts. The CDR3 loop reads CSVLTGVSLAGQFF. The CDR3 DNA reads TGCAGCGTCCTGACAGGGGTCTCCCTGGCTGGGCAGTTCTTC. V and J are TRBV29-1 and TRBJ2-1, with 8 bases aligning to TRBD1. The CDR3 consists of 14 residues. Germline assignment: CDR1 SQVTM and CDR2 ANQGSEA. The V gene end was trimmed by 6 bases and the J gene end by 12 bases; junction bases not matched to a gene: 16.

The rearrangement links TRBV11-2 to TRBJ2-7; D perhaps matches TRBD2 (7 bases). The CDR3 covers 15 residues. CDR1 and CDR2 from the germline V gene are SGHAT and FQNNGV. Trimming stripped 0 bases from V and 3 bases from J, with 12 bases between. The CDR3 DNA follows: TGTGCCAGCAGCTTAGATCGGGGGGCTTTCTACGAGCAGTACTTC. Amino acid sequence: CASSLDRGAFYEQYF.

The rearrangement uses TRBV7-9 and TRBJ1-2; maybe TRBD1 (5 bases). Looked up from germline, CDR1 is SEHNR and CDR2 is FQNEAQ (reference sequence). The V end was cut by 8 bases, the J end by 8 bases, with 12 bases between. The CDR3 totals 11 residues. CDR3 sequence (DNA): TGTGCCAGCGAACAGGCTGGGGGCTACACCTTC. Residues: CASEQAGGYTF.

The chain carries TRBV6-5 and TRBJ1-6; D remains ambiguous. The length of the CDR3 is 14 residues. Germline V gives CDR1 MNHEY, CDR2 SVGAGI. The V gene lost 4 bases and the J gene lost 7 bases, with 11 bases spanning the gap. The CDR3 sequence is CASSWSSSNSPLHF. The CDR3 bases are TGTGCCAGCAGTTGGAGCAGTTCGAATTCACCCCTCCACTTT.

This sequence joins TRBV9 and TRBJ2-1; 9 bases line up with TRBD1. Germline V CDR1 and CDR2: SGDLS, YYNGEE. There are 14 residues in the CDR3. After removal of 4 bases from V and 6 bases from J, the junction contained 5 bases not matched to a gene. In DNA, the CDR3 is TGTGCCAGCAGCTACCAGACAGGGGGCAATGAGCAGTTCTTC. This encodes CASSYQTGGNEQFF.

The chain links TRBV7-9 to TRBJ1-5, with D tentatively TRBD1 (5 bases). The germline V and J ends were trimmed by 4 bases and 7 bases, with 8 bases remaining between them. This CDR3 is built from 12 residues. Per germline, CDR1 SEHNR and CDR2 FQNEAQ (reference sequence). The CDR3 loop is CASSSQGQPQHF. The CDR3 nucleotides read TGTGCCAGCAGCTCCCAGGGACAGCCCCAGCATTTT.

V gene TRBV29-1 combines with J gene TRBJ2-3; 7 bases map to TRBD2. Germline lookup yields CDR1 SQVTM and CDR2 ANQGSEA. V lost 6 bases, J lost 0 bases, and 12 bases stayed unmatched. There are 16 residues in the CDR3. DNA for the CDR3: TGCAGCGTGGTCGGGGGGACTATTTCTAGCACAGATACGCAGTATTTT. This sequence encodes CSVVGGTISSTDTQYF.

This chain links TRBV6-5 with TRBJ2-7; 9 bases are shared with TRBD2. CDR1 is MNHEY, CDR2 SVGAGI, per germline. The J segment lost 0 bases and the V segment lost 5 bases, leaving 5 bases of the junction unmatched. The CDR3 has 15 residues. The CDR3 sequence is CASSPVAGASYEQYF. CDR3 coding DNA: TGTGCCAGCAGTCCAGTAGCGGGAGCCTCCTACGAGCAGTACTTC.

This clone was seen a single time. The rearrangement links TRBV28 to TRBJ1-5; possibly TRBD1 for D (6 bases). V lost 4 bases and J lost 0, with 22 bases in between. This CDR3 is built from 19 residues. From germline, CDR1 is MDHEN and CDR2 SYDVKM. The CDR3 coding sequence is TGTGCCAGCAGTTCCCCCTGGGGGGGGCGCGGGATTAGCAATCAGCCCCAGCATTTT. It yields the protein CASSSPWGGRGISNQPQHF. Using reference TRBV28 and TRBJ1-5 for the parts outside the CDR3, the full variable domain is DVKVTQSSRYLVKRTGEKVFLECVQDMDHENMFWYRQDPGLGLRLIYFSYDVKMKEKGDIPEGYSVSREKKERFSLILESASTNQTSMYLCASSSPWGGRGISNQPQHFGDGTRLSIL.

This clone has only a few counts. The chain employs TRBV11-2 and TRBJ2-2; D is unclear. From germline, CDR1 is SGHAT and CDR2 FQNNGV. V lost 8 bases and J 5 bases, leaving 15 bases between the germline ends. This CDR3 is built from 14 residues. CDR3 residues: CASAVPIRTGELFF. As DNA, the CDR3 is TGTGCCAGCGCGGTACCTATTCGTACCGGGGAGCTGTTTTTT.

Notes on this clone: Within the sample, other DNA sequences also encode this same CDR3. The rearrangement links TRBV18 to TRBJ2-7, with a weak D call TRBD1 (6 bases). V was shortened by 3 bases and J by 4 bases, with 10 bases between the two germline ends. The CDR3 extends over 13 amino acids. Germline values: CDR1 KGHSH, CDR2 LQKENI. The CDR3 here is CASSPRQGYEQYF. In nucleotides, the CDR3 is TGTGCCAGCTCACCGCGGCAGGGGTACGAGCAGTACTTC.

This rearrangement joins TRBV12-3 or TRBV12-4 to TRBJ1-2; D remains ambiguous. V was shortened by 8 bases and J by 0 bases, with 4 bases between the two germline ends. The CDR3 sequence is 11 residues long. The CDR3: CASGTNYGYTF. The DNA for the CDR3 is TGTGCCAGCGGCACTAACTATGGCTACACCTTC.

The gene calls are TRBV5-1 and TRBJ2-5; 9 bases match TRBD2. The CDR3 extends over 15 amino acids. V shed 2 bases and J 2 bases; nucleotides not matched to a gene: 4. From germline, CDR1 is SGHRS and CDR2 YFSETQ. Here the CDR3 reads CASSLASGVQETQYF. CDR3 nucleotide sequence: TGCGCCAGCAGCTTAGCTAGCGGGGTGCAAGAGACCCAGTACTTC.

The chain is built from TRBV10-3 and TRBJ1-3; a possible D gene is TRBD1 (6 bases). Germline V gene data show CDR1 as ENHRY and CDR2 as SYGVKD. The ends were cut back, 10 bases at V and 0 bases at J, with 13 bases in the middle. The CDR3 has 14 residues. The DNA for the CDR3 is TGTGCCACCGCGGCAGGGGACTCTGGAAACACCATATATTTT. Its translation: CATAAGDSGNTIYF.